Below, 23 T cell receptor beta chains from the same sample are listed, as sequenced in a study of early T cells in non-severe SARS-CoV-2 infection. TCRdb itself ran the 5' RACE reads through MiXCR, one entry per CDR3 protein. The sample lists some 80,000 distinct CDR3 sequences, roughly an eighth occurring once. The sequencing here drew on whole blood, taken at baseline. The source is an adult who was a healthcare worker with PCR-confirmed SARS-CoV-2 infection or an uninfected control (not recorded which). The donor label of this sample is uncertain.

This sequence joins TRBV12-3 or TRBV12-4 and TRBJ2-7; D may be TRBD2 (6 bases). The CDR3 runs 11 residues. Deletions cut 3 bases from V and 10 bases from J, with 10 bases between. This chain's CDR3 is CASSLGGAQYF. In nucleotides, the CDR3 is TGTGCCAGCAGTTTGGGCGGGGCCCAGTACTTC.

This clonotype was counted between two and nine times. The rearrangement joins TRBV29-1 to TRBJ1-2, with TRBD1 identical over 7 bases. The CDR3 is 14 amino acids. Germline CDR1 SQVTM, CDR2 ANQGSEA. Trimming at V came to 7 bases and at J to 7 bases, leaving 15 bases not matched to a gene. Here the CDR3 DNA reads TGCAGCGCAGAAGTATCTGGCAGGGGGGCTGGCTACACCTTC. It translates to CSAEVSGRGAGYTF.

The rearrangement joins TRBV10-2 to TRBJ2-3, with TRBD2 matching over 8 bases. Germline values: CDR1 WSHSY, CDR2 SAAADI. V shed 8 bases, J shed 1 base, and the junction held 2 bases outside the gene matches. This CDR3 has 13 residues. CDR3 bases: TGCGCCAGCGGTAGCGGGGGCACAGATACGCAGTATTTT. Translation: CASGSGGTDTQYF.

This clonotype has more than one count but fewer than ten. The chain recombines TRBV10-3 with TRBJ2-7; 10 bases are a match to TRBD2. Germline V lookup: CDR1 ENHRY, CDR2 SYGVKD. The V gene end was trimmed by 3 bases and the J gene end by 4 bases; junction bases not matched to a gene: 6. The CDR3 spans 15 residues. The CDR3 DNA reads TGTGCCATCAGTGACGTTAGCGGGGGGAGTTACGAGCAGTACTTC. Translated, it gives CAISDVSGGSYEQYF.

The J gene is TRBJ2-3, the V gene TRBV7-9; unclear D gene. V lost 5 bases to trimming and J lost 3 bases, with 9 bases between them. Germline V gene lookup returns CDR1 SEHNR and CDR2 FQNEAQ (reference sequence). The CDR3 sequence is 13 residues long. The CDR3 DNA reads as TGTGCCAGCAGCACGCCACAGACAGATACGCAGTATTTT. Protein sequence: CASSTPQTDTQYF. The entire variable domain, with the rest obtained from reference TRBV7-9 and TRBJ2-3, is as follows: DTGVSQNPRHKITKRGQNVTFRCDPISEHNRLYWYRQTLGQGPEFLTYFQNEAQLEKSRLLSDRFSAERPKGSFSTLEIQRTEQGDSAMYLCASSTPQTDTQYFGPGTRLTVL.

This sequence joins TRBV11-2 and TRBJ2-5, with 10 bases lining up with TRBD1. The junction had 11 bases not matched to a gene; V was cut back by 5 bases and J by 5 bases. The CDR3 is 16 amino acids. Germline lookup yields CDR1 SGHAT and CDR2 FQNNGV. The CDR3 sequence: CASSQSRTGGRETQYF. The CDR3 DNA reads TGTGCCAGCAGCCAAAGTAGGACAGGGGGAAGGGAGACCCAGTACTTC.

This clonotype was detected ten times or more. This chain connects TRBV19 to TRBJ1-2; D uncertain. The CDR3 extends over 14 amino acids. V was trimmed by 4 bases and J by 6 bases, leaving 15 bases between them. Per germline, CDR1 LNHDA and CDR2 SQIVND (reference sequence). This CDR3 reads CASSSPSAWDGYTF. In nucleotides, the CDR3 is TGTGCCAGTAGTAGCCCCTCCGCTTGGGATGGCTACACCTTC.

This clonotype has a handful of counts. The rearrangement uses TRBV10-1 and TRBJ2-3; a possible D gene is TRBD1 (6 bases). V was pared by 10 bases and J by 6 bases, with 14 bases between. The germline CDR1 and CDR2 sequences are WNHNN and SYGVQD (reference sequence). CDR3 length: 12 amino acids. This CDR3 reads CATRGPTDTQYF. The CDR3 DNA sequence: TGCGCCACCAGGGGTCCGACGGATACGCAGTATTTT.

The CDR3 coding sequence is TGTGCCAGCAGCCCCCGGGCAGGGGGCGTCGAAGCTTTCTTT. Translation: CASSPRAGGVEAFF. The rearrangement uses TRBV11-3 and TRBJ1-1; the match to TRBD1 covers 8 bases. The germline CDR1 and CDR2 sequences are SGHNT and YENEEA. V trimming: 5 bases; J trimming: 8 bases; junction bases outside the gene matches: 10. The CDR3 is 14 amino acids.

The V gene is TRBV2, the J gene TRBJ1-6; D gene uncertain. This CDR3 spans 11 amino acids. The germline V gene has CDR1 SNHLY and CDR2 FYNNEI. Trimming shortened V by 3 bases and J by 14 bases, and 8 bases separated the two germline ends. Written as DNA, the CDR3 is TGTGCCAGCAGTGAGTTGCGGTCCCTCCACTTT. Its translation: CASSELRSLHF.

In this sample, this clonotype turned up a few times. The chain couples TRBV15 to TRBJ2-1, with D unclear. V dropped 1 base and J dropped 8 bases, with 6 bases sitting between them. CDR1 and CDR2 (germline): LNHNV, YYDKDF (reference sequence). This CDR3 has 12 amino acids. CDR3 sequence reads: CATSRARDEQFF. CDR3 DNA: TGTGCCACCAGCAGAGCAAGGGATGAGCAGTTCTTC.

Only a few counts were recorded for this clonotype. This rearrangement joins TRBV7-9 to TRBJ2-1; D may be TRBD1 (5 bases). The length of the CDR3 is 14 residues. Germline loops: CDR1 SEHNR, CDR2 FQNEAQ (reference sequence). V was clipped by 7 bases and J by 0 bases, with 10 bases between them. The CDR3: CASMPTVSYNEQFF. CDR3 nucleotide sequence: TGTGCCAGCATGCCGACAGTCTCCTACAATGAGCAGTTCTTC.

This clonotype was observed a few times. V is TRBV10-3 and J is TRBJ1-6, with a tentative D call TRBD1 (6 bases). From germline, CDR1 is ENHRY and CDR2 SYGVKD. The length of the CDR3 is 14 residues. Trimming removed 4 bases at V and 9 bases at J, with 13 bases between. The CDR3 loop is CAISVAGDTSPLHF. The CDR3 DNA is TGTGCCATCAGTGTCGCAGGGGACACTTCACCCCTCCACTTT.

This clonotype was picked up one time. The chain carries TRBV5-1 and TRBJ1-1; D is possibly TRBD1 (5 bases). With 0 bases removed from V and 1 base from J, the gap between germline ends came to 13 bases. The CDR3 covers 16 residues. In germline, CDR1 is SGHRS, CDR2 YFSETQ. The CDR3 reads CASSLGAGWGNTEAFF. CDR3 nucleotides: TGCGCCAGCAGCTTGGGAGCAGGGTGGGGGAACACTGAAGCTTTCTTT.

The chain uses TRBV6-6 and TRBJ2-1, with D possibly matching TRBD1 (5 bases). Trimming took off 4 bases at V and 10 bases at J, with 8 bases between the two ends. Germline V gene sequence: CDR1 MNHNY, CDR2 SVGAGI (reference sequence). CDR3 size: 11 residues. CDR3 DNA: TGTGCCAGCAGTTCAGGGTTCGAGCAGTTCTTC. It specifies CASSSGFEQFF.

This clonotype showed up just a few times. CDR3 in DNA: TGTGCCAGCAGTGAAGACGGCCTCACCTACAATGAGCAGTTCTTC. This codes for CASSEDGLTYNEQFF. This chain uses TRBV2 with TRBJ2-1; D not resolved. Germline V CDR1 and CDR2: SNHLY, FYNNEI. This CDR3 contains 15 residues. Between the trimmed V and J ends, which lost 1 base and 2 bases, there was a span of 9 bases.

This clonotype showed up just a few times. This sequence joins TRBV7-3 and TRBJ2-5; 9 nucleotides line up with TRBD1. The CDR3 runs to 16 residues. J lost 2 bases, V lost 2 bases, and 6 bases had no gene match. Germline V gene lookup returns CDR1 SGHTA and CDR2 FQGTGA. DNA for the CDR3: TGTGCCAGCAGCTTATTCGGGACAGGGAATCAAGAGACCCAGTACTTC. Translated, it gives CASSLFGTGNQETQYF.

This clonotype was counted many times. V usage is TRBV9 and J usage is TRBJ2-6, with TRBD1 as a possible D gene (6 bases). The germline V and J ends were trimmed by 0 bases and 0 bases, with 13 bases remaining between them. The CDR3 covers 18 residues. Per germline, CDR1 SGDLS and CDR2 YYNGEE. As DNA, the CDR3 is TGTGCCAGCAGCGTAGACGTCAGGGGAAGCTCTGGGGCCAACGTCCTGACTTTC. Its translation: CASSVDVRGSSGANVLTF. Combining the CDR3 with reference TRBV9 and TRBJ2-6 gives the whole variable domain DSGVTQTPKHLITATGQRVTLRCSPRSGDLSVYWYQQSLDQGLQFLIQYYNGEERAKGNILERFSAQQFPDLHSELNLSSLELGDSALYFCASSVDVRGSSGANVLTFGAGSRLTVL.

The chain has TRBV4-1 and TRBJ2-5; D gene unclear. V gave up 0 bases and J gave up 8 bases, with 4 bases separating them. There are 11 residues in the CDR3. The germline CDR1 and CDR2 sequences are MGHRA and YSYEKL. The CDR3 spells CASSQDATQYF. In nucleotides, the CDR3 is TGCGCCAGCAGCCAAGACGCCACCCAGTACTTC.

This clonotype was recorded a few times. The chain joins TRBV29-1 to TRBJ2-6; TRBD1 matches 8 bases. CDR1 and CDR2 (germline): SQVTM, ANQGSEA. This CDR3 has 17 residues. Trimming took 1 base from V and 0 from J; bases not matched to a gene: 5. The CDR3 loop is CSVEAGQEHSGANVLTF. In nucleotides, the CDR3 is TGCAGCGTTGAAGCGGGACAGGAGCACTCTGGGGCCAACGTCCTGACTTTC.

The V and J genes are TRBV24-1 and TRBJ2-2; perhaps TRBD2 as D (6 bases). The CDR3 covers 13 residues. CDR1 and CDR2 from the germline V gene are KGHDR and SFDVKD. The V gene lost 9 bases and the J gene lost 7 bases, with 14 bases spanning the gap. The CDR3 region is CATLWREDGELFF. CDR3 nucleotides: TGTGCCACCCTGTGGAGGGAGGACGGGGAGCTGTTTTTT.

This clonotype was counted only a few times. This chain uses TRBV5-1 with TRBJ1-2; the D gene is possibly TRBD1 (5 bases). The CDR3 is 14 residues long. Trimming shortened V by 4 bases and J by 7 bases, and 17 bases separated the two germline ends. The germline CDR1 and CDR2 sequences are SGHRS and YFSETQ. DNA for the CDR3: TGCGCCAGCAGCCCCGCGACAGACCGAGCTGGCTACACCTTC. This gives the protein CASSPATDRAGYTF.

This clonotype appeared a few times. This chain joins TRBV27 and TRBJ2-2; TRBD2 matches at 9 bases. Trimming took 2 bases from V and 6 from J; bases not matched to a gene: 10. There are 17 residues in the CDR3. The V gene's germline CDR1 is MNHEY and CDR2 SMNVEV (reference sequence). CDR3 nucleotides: TGTGCCAGCAGTTTAGTAGGACTAGCGAAAAGAGCCGGGGAGCTGTTTTTT. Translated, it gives CASSLVGLAKRAGELFF.